Each of the 13 T cell receptor beta chains below was sequenced from the same sample in a study of blood T cells in healthy people across ages. PCR was performed a second time for about 7 to 11 cycles using a sample-barcoded 5' primer and a J-beta primer mix. TCRdb reprocessed the 5' RACE reads with MiXCR, giving one entry per CDR3 protein. The table has nearly 800,000 distinct CDR3 sequences, roughly 25% seen once. These same data were also listed under a study on T cells of mothers and their children.

The sequenced material came from blood. The receptors stem from a boy between 10 and 17 years old in good health.

The CDR3 region is CSANQFTHGYTF. DNA of the CDR3: TGCAGTGCAAATCAGTTTACCCATGGCTACACCTTC. The gene calls are TRBV20-1 and TRBJ1-2; D is undetermined. The ends were cut back, 6 bases at V and 6 bases at J, with 14 bases in the middle. Looked up from germline, CDR1 is DFQATT and CDR2 is SNEGSKA (reference sequence). This CDR3 region has 12 residues.

The J gene is TRBJ2-5, the V gene TRBV12-3 or TRBV12-4; D remains unclear. This CDR3 has 12 residues. V dropped 3 bases and J dropped 3 bases, with 5 bases sitting between them. The CDR3 region has the DNA TGTGCCAGCAGTTTTGCTGAAGAGACCCAGTACTTC. As protein: CASSFAEETQYF.

This clonotype appeared a single time. This sequence joins TRBV20-1 and TRBJ2-5; D is undetermined. The ends were cut back, 5 bases at V and 1 base at J, with 17 bases in the middle. This CDR3 is 15 amino acids long. CDR1 is DFQATT, CDR2 SNEGSKA, per germline (reference sequence). In DNA form, the CDR3 reads TGCAGTGCTTCTTACCCTTTAGCACCCCAAGAGACCCAGTACTTC. Amino acids: CSASYPLAPQETQYF.

This clonotype has a handful of counts. V and J are TRBV12-3 or TRBV12-4 and TRBJ1-1, with a weak D call TRBD1 (6 bases). CDR3 length: 14 amino acids. Between the trimmed V and J ends, which lost 7 bases and 0 bases, there was a span of 12 bases. The CDR3 is CASNTGFLNTEAFF. The CDR3 bases are TGTGCCAGCAACACAGGGTTTTTGAACACTGAAGCTTTCTTT.

CDR3 nucleotide sequence: TGTGCCAGCAGTTATCAGACAGCCGGCGGAAATGAGCAGTTCTTC. It is translated as CASSYQTAGGNEQFF. V and J are TRBV6-2 or TRBV6-3 and TRBJ2-1, with D possibly matching TRBD1 (5 bases). CDR3 length: 15 amino acids. Trimming removed 3 bases at V and 7 bases at J, with 16 bases between. CDR1 is MNHEY, CDR2 SVGEGT, per germline.

The gene calls are TRBV29-1 and TRBJ1-1; D might be TRBD1 (5 bases). CDR3 length equals 13 residues. Looked up from germline, CDR1 is SQVTM and CDR2 is ANQGSEA. V shed 6 bases and J shed 5 bases, with 16 bases lying between them. In nucleotides, the CDR3 is TGCAGCGTACGGGACTCCCGGGGAACTGAAGCTTTCTTT. Protein: CSVRDSRGTEAFF.

The chain recombines TRBV28 with TRBJ2-3; D remains ambiguous. Trimming took 4 bases from V and 3 from J, leaving 11 bases between them. The CDR3 totals 14 residues. Germline CDR1 reads MDHEN; CDR2 reads SYDVKM. CDR3 DNA: TGTGCCAGCAGTTCCCCCTTAGATACAGATACGCAGTATTTT. Amino acids: CASSSPLDTDTQYF.

Regarding this clonotype: Germline is not matched at one junction end, which may reflect a read error. The chain is built from TRBV7-7 and TRBJ2-2, with a weak D call TRBD1 (5 bases). This CDR3 is 15 amino acids long. Germline loops: CDR1 SSHAT, CDR2 FNYEAQ (reference sequence). CDR3 sequence (DNA): TGTGCTAGCAGCCAATCAGGGTTTACGAGCGGGGAGCTGTTTTTT. Translating it yields CASSQSGFTSGELFF.

The chain uses TRBV28 and TRBJ1-4; a possible D gene is TRBD1 (5 bases). V lost 7 bases and J 0 bases, leaving 15 bases between the germline ends. The CDR3 contains 16 residues. CDR1 and CDR2 (germline): MDHEN, SYDVKM. Here the CDR3 reads CASTPGTGATNEKLFF. The DNA for the CDR3 is TGTGCCAGCACCCCCGGGACGGGAGCAACTAATGAAAAACTGTTTTTT.

This clonotype turned up a few times. The V and J genes are TRBV12-3 or TRBV12-4 and TRBJ2-7; D is possibly TRBD1 (5 bases). With 6 bases removed from V and 7 bases from J, the gap between germline ends came to 25 bases. The CDR3 has 16 residues. The CDR3 coding sequence is TGTGCCAGCAGAAAAAGCCTGGACACGCGGTCAGGAGAGCAGTACTTC. Translating gives CASRKSLDTRSGEQYF.

This clonotype has only a few counts. This sequence joins TRBV7-2 and TRBJ2-5; D gene ambiguous. The DNA end lines up better with TRBJ2-7; the J call may be wrong. The length of the CDR3 is 13 residues. Germline V gene sequence: CDR1 SGHTA, CDR2 FQGNSA. CDR3 bases: TGTGCCAGCAGCTATTATCCGGGTTACGAGCAGTACTTC. This gives the protein CASSYYPGYEQYF.

This clonotype was seen more than once but under ten times. This sequence joins TRBV20-1 and TRBJ1-2, with D perhaps TRBD1 (5 bases). Germline V lookup: CDR1 DFQATT, CDR2 SNEGSKA (reference sequence). The CDR3 runs 14 residues. Trimming removed 1 base from V and 7 bases from J, with 16 bases in between. The CDR3 nucleotides are TGCAGTGCTAGAGGGCCAGGTCAGGGCGGTGGCTACACCTTC. Translated, it gives CSARGPGQGGGYTF.

This clonotype has a handful of counts. This sequence joins TRBV3-1 and TRBJ2-5; TRBD2 matches at 8 bases. The end of the DNA aligns better with TRBJ2-7, so the J call may be wrong. This CDR3 has 15 residues. Germline CDR1 is LGHDT and CDR2 is YNNKEL (reference sequence). The DNA for the CDR3 is TGTGCCAGCAGCCGACGGGGGGGAATCTCCTACGAGCAGTACTTC. It yields the protein CASSRRGGISYEQYF.